This entry is about one TCR beta chain. CD8 cells classed as naive were CD45RO-negative and positively selected for CCR7, excluding terminally differentiated effector memory CD45RA+ cells. The sample is drawn from a study of shared clonotypes between healthy human individuals. On the study more broadly: Per donor, three plates held CD4 naive cells, three held CD4 memory, two held CD8 naive and one held CD8 memory.

The CDR3 length is 12 residues. V was pared by 4 bases and J by 7 bases, with 10 bases between. Germline values: CDR1 MNHEY, CDR2 SMNVEV (reference sequence). Clones were read by immunoSEQ multiplex PCR, and TCRdb kept only the in-frame ones, dropping some. The profile shows about 2.1 million clones, over 85% of them singletons. The TCR sequence derives from a man aged 18 to 29 in good health. Some clones in this sample may be carry-over from other donors' samples. Sequenced: naive CD8+ T cells from PBMCs. This sequence joins TRBV27 and TRBJ1-2, with D hard to call. CDR3 sequence reads: CASSSLVGGYTF. In DNA, the CDR3 is TGTGCCAGCAGTTCATTGGTGGGTGGCTACACCTTC.